This TCR beta chain originates from a study of Graves' ophthalmopathy and Graves' hyperthyroidism. Study findings and constraints: Blood contained most expanded thyroid clonotypes exceeding 0.001 frequency.

A word on this clonotype: What it recognizes is unknown.

Beta-chain TCR CDR3 regions were amplified from RNA transcripts. HTBI primers were used in a first-round RT-PCR, which preceded a second-round multiplex PCR. TCRdb re-derived calls from the multiplex PCR reads in MiXCR, one entry per CDR3 protein. The profile shows 500,000 to 700,000 distinct CDR3 sequences, 20% to 25% of them singletons. Patients with other autoimmune diseases, uncontrolled infections, pregnancy or lactation were excluded. A diagnosis was made from clinical symptoms together with serum thyroxine, TRAb, thyroid ultrasound and orbital computed tomography. The CDR3 is 14 amino acids. V dropped 4 bases and J dropped 5 bases, with 18 bases sitting between them. From germline, CDR1 is SQVTM and CDR2 ANQGSEA.

The TCR sequence derives from a woman younger than 30 with stable Graves' hyperthyroidism. Some clones in this sample may be carry-over from other donors' samples. Sequencing was performed on peripheral blood. V is TRBV29-1 and J is TRBJ2-7, with TRBD2 as a possible D gene (5 bases). In DNA, the CDR3 is TGCAGCGTTGTCACTGGCTACGCCGGGAACGAGCAGTACTTC. Its translation: CSVVTGYAGNEQYF.